The 24 T cell receptor beta chains reported below all come from one sample, sequenced in a study of shared clonotypes between healthy human individuals. Generated by immunoSEQ multiplex PCR, the TCRdb table keeps only in-frame clones and is missing some. The data contain roughly 2,000,000 clones, about 95% of them singletons. Selected positively for CCR7 and CD45RO-negative, naive CD8 cells excluded terminally differentiated effector memory CD45RA+ cells. Sequencing was done on a sample of naive CD8+ T cells sorted from blood. The receptors here all came from a man younger than 35 in good health.

V is TRBV28 and J is TRBJ2-1; D remains unclear. Germline CDR1 is MDHEN and CDR2 is SYDVKM. Trimming cost V 6 bases and J 6 bases, with 18 bases left between them. CDR3 length equals 15 residues. CDR3 nucleotides: TGTGCCAGCAGCCCGGGCCTAGAGTATGGCAATGAGCAGTTCTTC. Its protein is CASSPGLEYGNEQFF.

The J gene is TRBJ2-7, the V gene TRBV4-3, with D maybe TRBD1 (5 bases). The V end was cut by 0 bases, the J end by 2 bases, with 8 bases between. Germline assignment: CDR1 LGHNA and CDR2 YSLEER. CDR3 length: 14 residues. The DNA of the CDR3 is TGCGCCAGCAGCCAAGACAGGGCGCCCTACGAGCAGTACTTC. It specifies CASSQDRAPYEQYF.

The gene calls are TRBV6-5 and TRBJ2-7; D may be TRBD1 or TRBD2 (5 bases each). The CDR3 spans 15 residues. V lost 0 bases and J 2 bases, leaving 11 bases between the germline ends. Germline-derived CDR1 and CDR2 are MNHEY and SVGAGI. The CDR3 region is CASSYSWDVAYEQYF. Written as DNA, the CDR3 is TGTGCCAGCAGTTACTCGTGGGACGTAGCCTACGAGCAGTACTTC.

This clone has a handful of counts. This sample includes further DNA sequences coding for the same CDR3. The V call is TRBV30, the J call TRBJ1-3; D not resolved. Germline CDR1 is GTSNPN and CDR2 is SVGIG (reference sequence). V was clipped by 1 base and J by 4 bases, with 2 bases between them. The CDR3 totals 11 residues. CDR3 amino acids: CAWSEGNTIYF. CDR3 DNA: TGTGCCTGGAGTGAGGGAAACACCATATATTTT.

The chain is built from TRBV15 and TRBJ1-5, with 10 bases aligning to TRBD1. CDR1 and CDR2 from the germline V gene are LNHNV and YYDKDF (reference sequence). CDR3 length: 16 residues. V trimming: 3 bases; J trimming: 1 base; junction bases outside the gene matches: 3. The CDR3 spells CATSRRQGASNQPQHF. The DNA for the CDR3 is TGTGCCACCAGCAGGCGACAGGGGGCAAGCAATCAGCCCCAGCATTTT.

J is TRBJ2-1 and V is TRBV29-1; TRBD2 agrees at 7 bases. The CDR3 is 14 residues long. Unmatched junction bases numbered 13, after V lost 7 bases and J lost 7 bases. CDR1 is SQVTM and CDR2 is ANQGSEA in the germline V gene. CDR3 sequence reads: CSGSVGAGVNEQFF. The CDR3 bases are TGCAGCGGGAGTGTCGGTGCGGGAGTTAATGAGCAGTTCTTC.

The CDR3 nucleotides are TGTGCCAGTAGTTTGGACGGGAACACTGAAGCTTTCTTT. The encoded protein is CASSLDGNTEAFF. The chain is built from TRBV19 and TRBJ1-1, with D unclear. CDR1 LNHDA and CDR2 SQIVND come from the germline V gene (reference sequence). Trimming pared 5 bases from V and 1 base from J, leaving 8 bases between. The CDR3 totals 13 residues.

This clone was recorded only once. The V and J genes are TRBV15 and TRBJ1-2, with D hard to call. The CDR3 has 13 residues. Trimming removed 5 bases from V and 2 bases from J, with 9 bases in between. CDR1 is LNHNV and CDR2 is YYDKDF in the germline V gene (reference sequence). Here the CDR3 reads CATSGGGNYGYTF. As DNA, the CDR3 is TGTGCCACCAGCGGAGGAGGGAACTATGGCTACACCTTC.

CDR3 nucleotide sequence: TGTGCCAGCAGCGACGGACTAGCGGGATCCTACGAGCAGTACTTC. Translating it yields CASSDGLAGSYEQYF. This sequence joins TRBV2 and TRBJ2-7; 12 bases align to TRBD2. The germline V gene encodes CDR1 SNHLY and CDR2 FYNNEI. The CDR3 loop spans 15 amino acids. V shed 6 bases and J 1 base; nucleotides not matched to a gene: 4.

The chain employs TRBV4-1 and TRBJ2-3, with a weak D call TRBD2 (6 bases). CDR1 is MGHRA and CDR2 is YSYEKL in the germline V gene. CDR3 size: 17 residues. The V and J ends lost 1 base and 4 bases respectively, with 18 bases between them. CDR3 loop: CASSQVRGPSTPDTQYF. In DNA, the CDR3 is TGCGCCAGCAGCCAAGTGCGGGGACCCTCCACTCCAGATACGCAGTATTTT.

This clone was observed once. This chain uses TRBV6-1 with TRBJ2-2, with 13 nucleotides matching TRBD2. CDR1 and CDR2 (germline): MNHNS, SASEGT. The ends lost 0 bases at V and 5 bases at J; junction bases unmatched: 6. The CDR3 is made up of 18 amino acids. The CDR3 DNA reads as TGTGCCAGCAGTGAAGCGTTTAGACTAGCGGGAGGAACCGGGGAGCTGTTTTTT. Encoded protein: CASSEAFRLAGGTGELFF.

This chain links TRBV6-5 with TRBJ2-1, with 9 bases lining up with TRBD1. This CDR3 spans 16 amino acids. CDR1 is MNHEY and CDR2 is SVGAGI in the germline V gene. Germline trimming cut 2 bases from V and 5 bases from J; bases unmatched to any gene: 7. Here the CDR3 reads CASSYQGTGWNNEQFF. DNA of the CDR3: TGTGCCAGCAGTTACCAGGGGACAGGGTGGAACAATGAGCAGTTCTTC.

This chain links TRBV27 with TRBJ1-2, with 7 bases lining up with TRBD1. Unmatched junction bases numbered 5, after V lost 1 base and J lost 6 bases. The CDR3 covers 14 residues. Per germline, CDR1 MNHEY and CDR2 SMNVEV (reference sequence). As DNA, the CDR3 is TGTGCCAGCAGTTTATGGCAGGGGGAGCATGGCTACACCTTC. Its translation: CASSLWQGEHGYTF.

The chain links TRBV2 to TRBJ2-7; no reliable D call. The CDR3 totals 14 residues. Trimming cost V 1 base and J 4 bases, with 11 bases left between them. Per the germline V gene, CDR1 is SNHLY and CDR2 is FYNNEI. CDR3 DNA sequence: TGTGCCAGCAGTGAAGGGAATAGGTGGTACGAGCAGTACTTC. Its protein is CASSEGNRWYEQYF.

This clone was detected only a few times. The chain uses TRBV9 and TRBJ1-3; no definite D call. Germline V gene sequence: CDR1 SGDLS, CDR2 YYNGEE. The V and J ends lost 4 bases and 4 bases respectively, with 6 bases between them. The CDR3 sequence is 12 residues long. This CDR3 is CASSSLGNTIYF. In nucleotides, the CDR3 is TGTGCCAGCAGCTCCCTCGGAAACACCATATATTTT.

This sequence joins TRBV11-3 and TRBJ2-5; D ambiguous. The CDR3 has 13 amino acids. Germline V gene sequence: CDR1 SGHNT, CDR2 YENEEA. The V gene lost 4 bases and the J gene lost 5 bases, with 11 bases spanning the gap. The CDR3 DNA follows: TGTGCCAGCAGCTCCCCGCGGCGGGAGACCCAGTACTTC. Its translation is CASSSPRRETQYF. Complete variable domain (other parts from reference TRBV11-3 and TRBJ2-5): EAGVVQSPRYKIIEKKQPVAFWCNPISGHNTLYWYLQNLGQGPELLIRYENEEAVDDSQLPKDRFSAERLKGVDSTLKIQPAELGDSAVYLCASSSPRRETQYFGPGTRLLVL.

This rearrangement joins TRBV7-9 to TRBJ2-7; the match to TRBD2 covers 9 bases. The CDR3 runs to 16 residues. Germline V lookup: CDR1 SEHNR, CDR2 FQNEAQ (reference sequence). After removal of 1 base from V and 0 bases from J, the junction contained 4 bases not matched to a gene. The chain's CDR3 is CASSLVLAGSSYEQYF. DNA for the CDR3: TGTGCCAGCAGCTTAGTACTAGCGGGCAGCTCCTACGAGCAGTACTTC.

This clone was observed once. One junction end does not reproduce the germline sequence, and a read error may be involved. V gene TRBV20-1 combines with J gene TRBJ2-1; D remains unclear. The CDR3 is 10 residues long. CDR1 is DFQATT and CDR2 is SNEGSKA in the germline V gene (reference sequence). In DNA form, the CDR3 reads TGCAGTTCTAGAGGTAATGAGCAGTTCTTC. Its translation: CSSRGNEQFF.

This rearrangement joins TRBV30 to TRBJ2-7; D might be TRBD2 (6 bases). The CDR3 covers 13 residues. V lost 2 bases and J lost 3, with 11 bases in between. CDR1 is GTSNPN and CDR2 is SVGIG in the germline V gene (reference sequence). CDR3 in amino acids: CAWSLGGLYEQYF. As DNA, the CDR3 is TGTGCCTGGAGTCTTGGGGGACTCTACGAGCAGTACTTC.

V usage is TRBV4-1 and J usage is TRBJ2-3; 9 bases align to TRBD1. Germline V CDR1 and CDR2: MGHRA, YSYEKL. The CDR3 contains 17 residues. V dropped 0 bases and J dropped 3; count of bases not matched to a gene: 7. CDR3 region: CASSQDLTGGETDTQYF. The CDR3 coding sequence is TGCGCCAGCAGCCAAGATCTAACAGGGGGCGAAACAGATACGCAGTATTTT.

The chain has TRBV4-1 and TRBJ2-3; D may be TRBD2 (5 bases). Germline V gene data show CDR1 as MGHRA and CDR2 as YSYEKL. V was clipped by 0 bases and J by 2 bases, with 15 bases between them. The CDR3 sequence is 17 residues long. Here the CDR3 DNA reads TGCGCCAGCAGCCAAGATCCACACCCGGGAAACACAGATACGCAGTATTTT. Translation: CASSQDPHPGNTDTQYF.

The CDR3 coding sequence is TGCGCCAGCAGCCCGGCATCGCCTAGCACAGATACGCAGTATTTT. Translation gives CASSPASPSTDTQYF. V usage is TRBV4-1 and J usage is TRBJ2-3; D not certain. V dropped 4 bases and J dropped 0 bases, with 11 bases sitting between them. This CDR3 has 15 amino acids. Germline V gives CDR1 MGHRA, CDR2 YSYEKL.

The chain joins TRBV5-1 to TRBJ2-5; no clear D. From germline, CDR1 is SGHRS and CDR2 YFSETQ. The CDR3 is 13 residues long. Between the trimmed V and J ends, which lost 2 bases and 0 bases, there was a span of 5 bases. The DNA of the CDR3 is TGCGCCAGCAGCTTAGACGACCAAGAGACCCAGTACTTC. Translated, it gives CASSLDDQETQYF.

The V call is TRBV13, the J call TRBJ2-6; 8 nucleotides match TRBD1. Unmatched junction bases numbered 12, after V lost 5 bases and J lost 0 bases. Germline-derived CDR1 and CDR2 are PRHDT and FYEKMQ (reference sequence). The CDR3 sequence is 19 residues long. CDR3 nucleotides: TGTGCCAGCAGCCCCGCCCCCGGGACAGGATTCTCTGGGGCCAACGTCCTGACTTTC. As protein: CASSPAPGTGFSGANVLTF.